The 19 T cell receptor beta chains listed next were all sequenced from one sample in a study of cytomegalovirus exposure and HLA in healthy donors. 13 Jbeta primers and 60 Vbeta primers were used for the PCR. Repertoires were generated with immunoSEQ multiplex PCR, while TCRdb's copy carries only in-frame clones and drops some. This repertoire shows about 150,000 clones, approximately 10% found once; its top ten account for around 7%. Sequencing was performed on PBMCs. The receptors stem from a woman between 40 and 55 years old in good health and CMV-seropositive.

In this sample, this clone turned up a few times. CDR3 loop: CASSRDRGNSYEQYF. CDR3 DNA sequence: TGCGCCAGCAGCCGGGACAGGGGGAACTCCTACGAGCAGTACTTC. The V gene is TRBV5-1, the J gene TRBJ2-5; 11 nucleotides align to TRBD1. The better agreement between TRBJ2-7 and the DNA end casts doubt on the J call. Germline V CDR1 and CDR2: SGHRS, YFSETQ. The CDR3 contains 15 residues.

This clone was observed a few times. J is TRBJ2-2 and V is TRBV19, with 10 bases lining up with TRBD1. In germline, CDR1 is LNHDA, CDR2 SQIVND (reference sequence). The CDR3 extends over 18 amino acids. The trim removed 4 bases at V and 6 bases at J, leaving 14 bases unmatched. The CDR3 DNA reads TGTGCCAGTAGTACCCGGACAGGGGGGGATTTGGGAGCCGGGGAGCTGTTTTTT. This gives the protein CASSTRTGGDLGAGELFF.

In its sample, this clone was seen a few times. The chain employs TRBV15 and TRBJ1-1; the D gene is possibly TRBD1 (6 bases). Germline V lookup: CDR1 LNHNV, CDR2 YYDKDF (reference sequence). V was clipped by 2 bases and J by 1 base, with 11 bases between them. This CDR3 spans 15 amino acids. CDR3: CATSRPGGANTEAFF. CDR3 DNA: TGTGCCACCAGCAGACCTGGGGGGGCGAACACTGAAGCTTTCTTT.

In its sample, this clone was seen a few times. The J gene is TRBJ2-3, the V gene TRBV6-1, with a weak D call TRBD2 (7 bases). Trimming stripped 11 bases from V and 5 bases from J, with 20 bases between. The germline V gene encodes CDR1 MNHNS and CDR2 SASEGT. The CDR3 spans 14 residues. CDR3 protein: CAGEGGGIGDTQYF. The CDR3, as DNA: TGTGCCGGGGAAGGGGGGGGGATTGGAGATACGCAGTATTTT.

The V and J genes are TRBV5-1 and TRBJ2-3; 11 nucleotides align to TRBD2. V was clipped by 4 bases and J by 2 bases; unmatched bases: 6. The CDR3 is 16 residues long. Germline CDR1 is SGHRS and CDR2 is YFSETQ. DNA for the CDR3: TGCGCCAGCAGCCAACGACTAGCGGGGTCCACAGATACGCAGTATTTT. Translating gives CASSQRLAGSTDTQYF.

This clone has just a few counts. The chain employs TRBV5-1 and TRBJ1-1; 9 positions match TRBD1. The germline V gene has CDR1 SGHRS and CDR2 YFSETQ. The CDR3 is made up of 15 amino acids. Trimming took 0 bases from V and 5 from J; bases not matched to a gene: 5. The CDR3 protein is CASSLVRQGDTEAFF. The CDR3 DNA reads as TGCGCCAGCAGCTTGGTAAGACAGGGGGATACTGAAGCTTTCTTT.

In this sample, this clone turned up a few times. This chain uses TRBV5-5 with TRBJ2-1; 8 nucleotides align to TRBD2. The germline V gene encodes CDR1 SGHKS and CDR2 YYEKEE (reference sequence). Germline trimming cut 0 bases from V and 6 bases from J; bases unmatched to any gene: 2. The CDR3 runs to 14 residues. For the CDR3, the DNA is TGTGCCAGCAGCTTGGTAGCGGGGTCCAATGAGCAGTTCTTC. Amino acids: CASSLVAGSNEQFF.

Remarks on this clone: Other DNA sequences in this specimen translate into the identical CDR3. The CDR3 DNA follows: TGCGCCAGCAGCCAAGATTTAACAGTCGTGCCTTTCTTT. This gives the protein CASSQDLTVVPFF. This chain connects TRBV4-1 to TRBJ1-1; D is uncertain. The germline V gene encodes CDR1 MGHRA and CDR2 YSYEKL. The CDR3 totals 13 residues. Between the trimmed V and J ends, which lost 0 bases and 12 bases, there was a span of 14 bases.

This clone was detected only a few times. The chain links TRBV10-3 to TRBJ2-5; D is perhaps TRBD2 (6 bases). Trimming took 7 bases from V and 3 from J, leaving 12 bases between them. Per the germline V gene, CDR1 is ENHRY and CDR2 is SYGVKD. This CDR3 has 13 residues. As DNA, the CDR3 is TGTGCCATCAACGGGGGATTGGAAGAGACCCAGTACTTC. It encodes CAINGGLEETQYF.

The CDR3 spells CASSQRKRFNEQFF. CDR3 sequence (DNA): TGTGCCAGCAGTCAAAGAAAACGGTTTAATGAGCAGTTCTTC. The chain carries TRBV25-1 and TRBJ2-1, with D uncertain. CDR3 length: 14 residues. Germline assignment: CDR1 MGHDK and CDR2 SYGVNS. Trimming shortened V by 5 bases and J by 7 bases, and 15 bases separated the two germline ends.

This clone came up a few times. CDR3 bases: TGTGCCAGCAGTGATCCCACTCTTGGCTACACCTTC. Translation: CASSDPTLGYTF. The chain recombines TRBV25-1 with TRBJ1-2; D gene uncertain. Germline V gene lookup returns CDR1 MGHDK and CDR2 SYGVNS. The CDR3 extends over 12 amino acids. Trimming stripped 3 bases from V and 7 bases from J, with 9 bases between.

The chain has TRBV10-3 and TRBJ1-1; weak D call: TRBD1 (5 bases). CDR1 is ENHRY, CDR2 SYGVKD, per germline. V shed 5 bases and J shed 1 base, with 14 bases lying between them. The CDR3 sequence is 15 residues long. CDR3 in amino acids: CAISPWGRGNTEAFF. The CDR3 DNA reads TGTGCCATCAGTCCTTGGGGTAGGGGGAACACTGAAGCTTTCTTT.

J is TRBJ2-3 and V is TRBV5-1, with 8 bases matching TRBD2. Per germline, CDR1 SGHRS and CDR2 YFSETQ. CDR3 size: 18 residues. The ends lost 1 base at V and 0 bases at J; junction bases unmatched: 10. The CDR3 here is CASSLFSGDSWSTDTQYF. CDR3 bases: TGCGCCAGCAGCTTGTTTAGCGGGGACTCATGGAGCACAGATACGCAGTATTTT.

This clone was found a few times. The V gene is TRBV6-1, the J gene TRBJ2-1; 10 bases match TRBD1. V gave up 4 bases and J gave up 12 bases; unmatched junction bases: 21. The CDR3 has 18 amino acids. Germline V gene lookup returns CDR1 MNHNS and CDR2 SASEGT. The CDR3 DNA reads TGTGCCAGCAGTGTGTGGAGGGGGGGGACAGGGGATGGAGGGGGGCAGTTCTTC. Amino acids: CASSVWRGGTGDGGGQFF.

A few counts support this clone. This chain connects TRBV29-1 to TRBJ1-1; D gene unclear. The V end was cut by 3 bases, the J end by 1 base, with 12 bases between. The germline CDR1 and CDR2 sequences are SQVTM and ANQGSEA. This CDR3 comprises 14 residues. For the CDR3, the DNA is TGCAGCGTTGATGTAAGAGGGAGGAACACTGAAGCTTTCTTT. Translating it yields CSVDVRGRNTEAFF.

V gene TRBV9 combines with J gene TRBJ2-4; 7 nucleotides align to TRBD2. The germline V gene encodes CDR1 SGDLS and CDR2 YYNGEE. With 0 bases clipped from V and 1 base from J, the junction kept 4 bases outside the gene matches. The CDR3 spans 16 residues. The CDR3 sequence is CASSVESGMAKNIQYF. The CDR3 DNA reads as TGTGCCAGCAGCGTAGAAAGCGGGATGGCCAAAAACATTCAGTACTTC. Full variable domain (missing parts from reference TRBV9 and TRBJ2-4): DSGVTQTPKHLITATGQRVTLRCSPRSGDLSVYWYQQSLDQGLQFLIQYYNGEERAKGNILERFSAQQFPDLHSELNLSSLELGDSALYFCASSVESGMAKNIQYFGAGTRLSVL.

This clone was observed a few times. The rearrangement uses TRBV5-5 and TRBJ1-2, with 9 bases that match TRBD1. Germline assignment: CDR1 SGHKS and CDR2 YYEKEE (reference sequence). The V gene end was trimmed by 4 bases and the J gene end by 3 bases; junction bases not matched to a gene: 13. The CDR3 spans 17 residues. CDR3 nucleotides: TGTGCCAGCAGCCTCCGGGACAGGGAGAAGACGGACTATGGCTACACCTTC. This encodes CASSLRDREKTDYGYTF.

This clone was seen a few times. This chain connects TRBV6-5 to TRBJ2-2; TRBD2 is a possible D gene (5 bases). V lost 1 base, J lost 7 bases, and 10 bases lay in between. Germline CDR1 reads MNHEY; CDR2 reads SVGAGI. The CDR3 sequence is 14 residues long. The chain's CDR3 is CASSYLTGGGELFF. CDR3 nucleotide sequence: TGTGCCAGCAGTTACTTAACTGGAGGCGGGGAGCTGTTTTTT.

J is TRBJ2-6 and V is TRBV5-6, with 9 bases lining up with TRBD1. The germline V gene encodes CDR1 SGHDT and CDR2 YYEEEE. This CDR3 comprises 15 residues. V was pared by 7 bases and J by 12 bases, with 14 bases of the junction left unmatched. The chain's CDR3 is CASSIGTGNSAVLTF. For the CDR3, the DNA is TGTGCCAGCTCTATCGGGACAGGGAACTCAGCCGTCCTGACTTTC. Drawing the rest from reference TRBV5-6 and TRBJ2-6, the complete variable domain is DAGVTQSPTHLIKTRGQQVTLRCSPKSGHDTVSWYQQALGQGPQFIFQYYEEEERQRGNFPDRFSGHQFPNYSSELNVNALLLGDSALYLCASSIGTGNSAVLTFGAGSRLTVL.